This T cell receptor (beta chain) was recorded in a study of blood T cell repertoires in COVID-19. Study as a whole: Researchers got acute and convalescent COVID-19 samples from the United States, Italy and Spain.

Seattle patients were enrolled during active infection and followed longitudinally. This CDR3 comprises 15 residues. Germline loops: CDR1 MGHDK, CDR2 SYGVNS. The V gene end was trimmed by 8 bases and the J gene end by 0 bases; junction bases not matched to a gene: 10. Study processing details: Amplification with reference gene primers provided the estimates of nucleated cell counts. Repertoires were generated with immunoSEQ multiplex PCR, while TCRdb's copy carries only in-frame clones and drops some. The V and J calls and clone size are taken from that table; D and trimming were inferred from the DNA. The top ten clones hold 6.9% of a sample with roughly 150,000 clones, around 85% of them seen once.

This TCR was sampled from an elderly man with COVID-19, enrolled during active disease. The chain has TRBV25-1 and TRBJ2-7; TRBD1 aligns across 7 bases. What was sequenced was peripheral blood. The CDR3 loop reads CASGPGQLNSYEQYF. The CDR3 DNA follows: TGTGCCAGCGGCCCGGGACAGCTTAACTCCTACGAGCAGTACTTC.